This TCR beta chain was captured in a study of blood T cell repertoires in COVID-19. Study details: From the United States, Italy and Spain came samples of acute and convalescent COVID-19. PBMCs, B-cell-depleted T cells, or T cells provided the cDNA or gDNA that made up the material.

Study processing details: Using reference gene primer amplification, nucleated cell counts were estimated. Using immunoSEQ multiplex PCR, the repertoire was profiled, and TCRdb retains in-frame clones only, with some absent. The V and J calls and clone size are taken from that table; D and trimming were inferred from the DNA. This sample has about 180,000 clones, with about four fifths found just once. The ends were cut back, 5 bases at V and 3 bases at J, with 15 bases in the middle. CDR3 length: 14 amino acids. The receptor's source is a man aged 70-80 years with active or convalescent COVID-19. The chain recombines TRBV5-7 with TRBJ2-7, with D perhaps matching TRBD1 (6 bases). TRBV5-7 is identified as an open reading frame with a role that is uncertain. The sequenced sample consisted of peripheral blood. DNA of the CDR3: TGTGCCAGCAGGAAACAACAGGGTATCTACGAGCAGTACTTC. Translated, it gives CASRKQQGIYEQYF.